What follows are 8 T cell receptor beta chains derived from one specimen sequenced in a study of CD8 T cells in ankylosing spondylitis. Each CDR3 protein is one row after TCRdb ran MiXCR on the 5' RACE reads. This sample has 36,000 or so distinct CDR3 sequences, with approximately 9.9% found just once. Source material: synovial fluid, either unsorted or a sorted T cell fraction (not recorded which). The receptors originated from a male donor with ankylosing spondylitis.

The sample holds a few counts of this clonotype. This chain connects TRBV27 to TRBJ2-2, with D possibly matching TRBD1 (5 bases). The CDR3 runs to 14 residues. CDR1 is MNHEY, CDR2 SMNVEV, per germline (reference sequence). V lost 2 bases and J lost 4, with 8 bases in between. The CDR3 spells CASSLGASTGELFF. DNA of the CDR3: TGTGCCAGCAGTTTAGGGGCCAGCACCGGGGAGCTGTTTTTT.

In this sample, this clonotype turned up a few times. The rearrangement joins TRBV2 to TRBJ2-2, with D perhaps TRBD2 (6 bases). The germline V and J ends were trimmed by 6 bases and 2 bases, with 10 bases remaining between them. This CDR3 contains 14 residues. The germline V gene encodes CDR1 SNHLY and CDR2 FYNNEI. DNA for the CDR3: TGTGCCAGCAGAGTAGCGGTTAACACCGGGGAGCTGTTTTTT. It yields the protein CASRVAVNTGELFF.

In its sample, this clonotype was seen many times. This rearrangement joins TRBV9 to TRBJ2-1, with D maybe TRBD1 (5 bases). V was clipped by 7 bases and J by 6 bases, with 11 bases between them. Per germline, CDR1 SGDLS and CDR2 YYNGEE. The CDR3 is 12 residues long. The CDR3 DNA follows: TGTGCCAGCGGTCAGGGAAGCAATGAGCAGTTCTTC. Residues: CASGQGSNEQFF.

This clonotype was seen at least ten times. V usage is TRBV18 and J usage is TRBJ2-1, with TRBD1 identical over 10 bases. J lost 0 bases, V lost 2 bases, and 10 bases had no gene match. The CDR3 has 19 residues. The germline V gene encodes CDR1 KGHSH and CDR2 LQKENI. In nucleotides, the CDR3 is TGTGCCAGCTCACCAACGGTCCCGGGACAGGGGAACTCCTACAATGAGCAGTTCTTC. Translation gives CASSPTVPGQGNSYNEQFF.

This clonotype was observed at least ten times. The chain employs TRBV6-2 or TRBV6-3 and TRBJ2-1; 8 bases match TRBD1. Germline trimming cut 2 bases from V and 0 bases from J; bases unmatched to any gene: 3. There are 16 residues in the CDR3. CDR1 and CDR2 from the germline V gene are MNHEY and SVGEGT. DNA of the CDR3: TGTGCCAGCAGTTACGATACAGGGGGCTCCTACAATGAGCAGTTCTTC. Amino acid sequence: CASSYDTGGSYNEQFF.

The genes are TRBV28 and TRBJ1-4; tentative D call: TRBD1 (5 bases). The germline gives CDR1 MDHEN, CDR2 SYDVKM. V was trimmed by 6 bases and J by 5 bases, leaving 13 bases between them. This CDR3 contains 14 residues. The CDR3 DNA reads as TGTGCCAGCAGCATCATCGGGGGAAATGAAAAACTGTTTTTT. It translates to CASSIIGGNEKLFF.

The rearrangement uses TRBV2 and TRBJ2-7; D uncertain. Germline CDR1 SNHLY, CDR2 FYNNEI. Trimming removed 6 bases at V and 0 bases at J, with 12 bases between. The CDR3 is 14 residues long. The CDR3 is CASRYLRVSYEQYF. The CDR3 DNA follows: TGTGCCAGCAGATACCTTAGAGTCTCCTACGAGCAGTACTTC.

This clonotype was recorded many times. The chain is built from TRBV28 and TRBJ2-7; 7 bases line up with TRBD2. V was clipped by 2 bases and J by 0 bases; unmatched bases: 1. The germline CDR1 and CDR2 sequences are MDHEN and SYDVKM. This CDR3 is 14 amino acids long. DNA for the CDR3: TGTGCCAGCAGTTTAAGCGGGAACTCCTACGAGCAGTACTTC. Translation gives CASSLSGNSYEQYF.